This note documents a single T cell receptor (beta chain) sequence. The target antigen is unknown. Germline assignment: CDR1 SGHRS and CDR2 YFSETQ. This CDR3 contains 14 residues. The junction had 6 bases not matched to a gene; V was cut back by 1 base and J by 5 bases. Each donor's status was that of a healthy bone marrow donor. This sample is part of a study of cytomegalovirus exposure and HLA in healthy donors. Whole-study context: Falling in the Caucasian-associated ancestry cluster were 81% of under 450 genotyped donors. Study-wide points: Near-uniform donor sequencing depth was presumed by presence/absence analyses.

The PCR used 60 Vbeta and 13 Jbeta primers. This table comes from immunoSEQ multiplex PCR, and its TCRdb copy is limited to in-frame clones, with some not included. Its listing shows under 200,000 clones. Sequencing was done on a sample of PBMCs. The chain couples TRBV5-1 to TRBJ2-7; 7 positions match TRBD2. This clonotype was sampled from a man aged 25-45 years in good health and CMV-seronegative. The CDR3 coding sequence is TGCGCCAGCAGCTTGATCGGGGGGTCGGACGAGCAGTACTTC. Amino acid sequence: CASSLIGGSDEQYF.